This paragraph covers one TCR beta chain sequence. Its antigen remains unidentified. No much larger clone exists at a distance of one base, and base qualities are not known. The cohort was made up of around 720 healthy bone marrow donors. Cohort members were all nominally healthy when sampled, although unrecorded immune exposures were likely present. The donor tested CMV seronegative and was one of the 352 seronegative cohort members. Each donor provided a peripheral blood sample, and peripheral blood mononuclear cells were used for TCR beta sequencing. Genomic DNA extraction from the blood cell samples was performed with the Qiagen DNeasy Blood Extraction Kit. The data were taken from a study of cytomegalovirus exposure and HLA in healthy donors (dated by TCRdb to about 2017). Study-wide context: According to an earlier analysis of 587 of the donors, 150 million to 200 million T cells yielded 117 million unique TCR beta sequences and about 300 Gb of sequence data. Every repertoire in the discovery cohort had been generated on one and the same sequencing platform. The genetic ancestry cluster associated with self-reported Caucasian donors included around 76% of the 398 genotyped donors. The study profiled the T cell repertoires of hundreds of subjects by immunosequencing and related them to cytomegalovirus serostatus. A later genetic analysis used genome-wide SNP genotypes for about three fifths of the 666 donors, treating that subset as a discovery cohort. An early release covering roughly 600 HLA-typed donors comprised around 300 gigabases of sequencing data and some 79 million unique TCR sequences. Donor age, sex, ethnicity and CMV serostatus were collected together with the repertoire data. On average, roughly 240,000 unique TCR beta nucleotide sequences were sequenced per donor among fewer than 500 genotyped donors of the cohort, with roughly 18% of those sequences being non-productive. Rather than drawing on any new phenotypic data, the later analysis identified candidate immune exposures from TCR beta sequences and the way those sequences occurred across donors. To study patterns of TCR occurrence, a later analysis re-analyzed previously published TCR beta repertoires from 600 to 750 donors and added high-resolution HLA genotyping. The study aimed to test whether signatures of past pathogen exposure could be identified by cataloging public T cell receptors. To predict cytomegalovirus infection status, the study brought together high-throughput TCR immunosequencing, statistical association of individual TCRs with disease status, and machine learning. Class I and class II HLA loci were covered by the typing at four-digit resolution. Along with the roughly 700-subject first cohort, a separate validation cohort of more than 90 different subjects was used. In an earlier analysis of around 540 of the donors, high-throughput TCR beta sequencing was used to judge whether each TCR beta V gene segment behaved as functional or pseudogenic. The number of typed donors differed by locus: about 620-640 for A, B, C, DRB1 and DQB1; 522 for DQA1; approximately 600 for DPA1; and some 470 for DPB1. About five DR-DQ haplotypes were treated as single units for association and clustering because of strong linkage in the cohort. Overall study outcomes, separate from this receptor: CMV serostatus was the only immune exposure information available for the cohort. Several of the top co-occurrence clusters appeared to be linked to parvovirus B19, influenza, CMV and Epstein-Barr virus, according to a later analysis. In a later analysis, HLA-associated TCR beta chains were found to be more clonally expanded and to have lower generation probabilities than equally common non-associated chains. Linkage disequilibrium might explain the correlated functional status among segregating V segments, but an unknown experimental factor could not be ruled out. According to a later genetic analysis, donors in an Asian-associated ancestry cluster had fewer N-insertions in productive TCRs than the approximately 630-donor mean. Because HLA typing was unavailable for some donors at each locus, only the typed subset was used in association tests. When HLA alleles, especially DR and DQ, strongly co-occurred, TCR associations were difficult to assign to individual alleles. Most TCR sequences were seen in very few donors, while some public TCRs were found in many individuals. Roughly uniform sequencing depth across donors was assumed in presence/absence analyses, although this assumption may not hold. In this cohort, only TCR beta chains were sequenced, and detectable features were limited by the absence of alpha or paired-chain data. About 15 rarely observed V segments, including chromosome 9 orphons, were excluded from the earlier analysis of approximately 500 of the donors because counts were too low. In both the original and validation cohorts, the classifier was reported to diagnose cytomegalovirus status with high specificity and sensitivity. The sequencing pipeline was judged likely to have produced a cluster of highly shared sequence variants as a technical artifact. A further reported finding was that TCR beta sequences accurately predicted the HLA-A and HLA-B alleles for most subjects in the first cohort. A later analysis associated approximately 17,000 TCR beta sequences with specific HLA alleles at a false discovery rate of 0.05. In an earlier analysis of some 640 of the donors, most TCR beta V segments were observed in productive rearrangements about 90% or about 30% of the time, broadly matching IMGT annotations. Because the 87-base-pair reads could not distinguish some IMGT-functional V segments, including TRBV6-2 and TRBV6-3, those segments were excluded. A later analysis found that TCR association rates varied across HLA loci, with DRB1 alleles showing the most associated TCRs and HLA-C alleles the fewest. A later analysis found that most CMV-associated TCR beta chains appeared HLA-restricted, with HLA associations seemingly driven largely by CMV exposure. The authors suggested that the approach could potentially be generalized to other disease states and immunological phenotypes. In a later genetic analysis, a missense DCLRE1C variant was associated with V-gene and J-gene trimming of TCR beta chains, and the association was replicated in an independent cohort. In vitro tests confirmed that a few of the cytomegalovirus-associated TCR beta chains recognize cytomegalovirus antigens. The study listed 164 TCR beta chains as associated with cytomegalovirus.

The library was prepared using the immunoSEQ multiplex PCR assay. The multiplex PCR relied on a mix of 60 forward primers for TCR Vbeta segments and 13 reverse primers for TCR Jbeta segments. A multiplex PCR assay on genomic DNA amplified the CDR3 region of rearranged TCR beta genes. The amplified TCR beta libraries were sequenced on the Illumina HiSeq System as 87-base-pair reads. Per the original workflow: A later analysis counted around 72 million unique TCR beta chains across the approximately 700 repertoires, and around 12 million of these chains were shared by at least two donors. A nearest-neighbor algorithm error-corrected the raw reads and collapsed the reads into unique sequences, merging closely related sequences to remove PCR and sequencing errors. V, D and J gene segments were assigned by aligning CDR3 sequences to IMGT reference sequences. For a sequence to be retained, a match of at least six nucleotides to both a V gene segment and a J gene segment was required. Rearrangements were classified as productive when the CDR3 lacked stop codons and remained in frame with V and J, and all other rearrangements were classified as non-productive. CDR3 was defined according to IMGT convention as the region running from the second conserved V-encoded cysteine to the conserved J-encoded phenylalanine. The earlier analysis of 587 of the donors excluded any sequence lacking an unambiguous match to a single V gene segment. An earlier analysis of about 600 of the donors called V segments functional above 56.7% productive rearrangements and segregating when the between-donor standard deviation exceeded 5%. A statistical classification framework was developed to diagnose cytomegalovirus status using the catalog of TCR beta chain sequences. In a later analysis, TCR nucleotide sequences were compared against IMGT/GENE-DB human TR gene sequences so that V and J genes could be assigned. A later analysis assigned CDR3 sequences and most-parsimonious VDJ recombination scenarios with the TCRdist pipeline. A later analysis defined each TCR beta chain by its CDR3 amino acid sequence plus V-gene family, and excluded reads lacking a unique V-gene family. To address suspected cross-contamination and a sequencing artifact, a later analysis removed over 500 highly shared, low-generation-probability nucleotide sequences. A later analysis calculated a clonal expansion index for each public chain from normalized within-repertoire ranks of inferred template counts. In a later analysis, generation probabilities were computed with a VDJ recombination model fitted to out-of-frame rearrangements, and the resulting probabilities were checked against IGoR. Hypergeometric tests were used in a later analysis to score TCR-TCR, TCR-HLA and TCR-CMV co-occurrence, with a repertoire-size bias correction applied to the TCR pairs. False discovery rates were estimated in a later analysis by permuting HLA or CMV assignments 20 times. In a later analysis, co-occurring TCRs were grouped with DBSCAN, and TCRdist sequence similarity was added when clustering was performed within HLA-allele-positive subsets. Repertoires with fewer than 30,000 or more than 120,000 public chains, plus five repertoires with anomalous nucleotide sharing, were excluded from co-occurrence clustering. TCRdb carries this immuneACCESS record with in-frame sequences only. Its versions omit some clonotypes, under half of them owing to an unresolved V gene in the studies checked, with the rest unexplained. V and J calls and clone size are those listed in that table; D and trimming were worked out from the DNA. The sample profile shows about 140,000 clones; roughly 80% of them were found once. Together, the top ten hold around 1.7% of the sample.

As encoded in the germline V gene, CDR1 is MGHRA while CDR2 is YSYEKL. For this chain, trimming is 1 base at the V end and 5 bases at the J end, and the number of junction bases without a gene match is 6. The CDR3, from cysteine to phenylalanine, totals 15 residues. The DNA shown is the 45-base CDR3, in frame from base 1. The sequence was collected from a female donor in good health and CMV-seronegative. The sequence is built from TRBV4-1 and TRBJ2-7, and 9 junction bases match TRBD1. The specimen sequenced was PBMCs. DNA sequence: TGCGCCAGCAGCCAAGTAGGACAGGGGAACCACGAGCAGTACTTC. This encodes CASSQVGQGNHEQYF.